This T cell receptor beta chain originates from a study of CD8 T cells in ankylosing spondylitis. In this sample, this clonotype turned up a few times. What it binds is unknown. Study-level points and caveats: Reportedly, significant enrichment of disease-linked clones occurred in matched ankylosing spondylitis synovial fluid. Clones linked with disease were CD8+ and fairly uncommon in the peripheral blood. A motif in TCR beta, a set of fewer than ten highly homologous variants, appeared characteristic of ankylosing spondylitis blood.

TCRdb used MiXCR to reprocess the 5' RACE reads, holding one entry per CDR3 protein. The sample has about 150,000 distinct CDR3 sequences, under 45% seen once. This CDR3 contains 16 residues. Per germline, CDR1 MDHEN and CDR2 SYDVKM. V was clipped by 5 bases and J by 7 bases; unmatched bases: 11. The clonotype originates from a male donor with ankylosing spondylitis. Sequences were obtained from synovial fluid, either unsorted or a sorted T cell fraction (not recorded which). This chain links TRBV28 with TRBJ2-1; 10 bases map to TRBD2. The CDR3 DNA reads TGTGCCAGCAGTGTTCCGAGGGCTAGCGGGAGAAATGAGCAGTTCTTC. Translating it yields CASSVPRASGRNEQFF.